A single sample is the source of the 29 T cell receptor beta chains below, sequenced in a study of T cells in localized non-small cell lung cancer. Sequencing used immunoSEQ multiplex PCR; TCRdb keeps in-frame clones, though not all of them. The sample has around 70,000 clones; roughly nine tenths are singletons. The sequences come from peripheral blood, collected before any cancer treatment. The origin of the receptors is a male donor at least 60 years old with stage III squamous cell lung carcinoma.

As DNA, the CDR3 is TGTGCCAGCAGCCCTCAGCGGGGGGCTGGGAGGTACAATGAGCAGTTCTTC. Translating gives CASSPQRGAGRYNEQFF. V and J are TRBV9 and TRBJ2-1, with 9 nucleotides matching TRBD2. Germline CDR1 is SGDLS and CDR2 is YYNGEE. The trim removed 4 bases at V and 4 bases at J, leaving 12 bases unmatched. The CDR3 contains 17 residues.

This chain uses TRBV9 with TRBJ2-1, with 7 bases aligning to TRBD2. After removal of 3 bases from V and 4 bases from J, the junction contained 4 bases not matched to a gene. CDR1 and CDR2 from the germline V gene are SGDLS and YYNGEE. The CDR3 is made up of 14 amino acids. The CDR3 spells CASSAPGGYNEQFF. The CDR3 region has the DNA TGTGCCAGCAGCGCCCCCGGGGGGTACAATGAGCAGTTCTTC.

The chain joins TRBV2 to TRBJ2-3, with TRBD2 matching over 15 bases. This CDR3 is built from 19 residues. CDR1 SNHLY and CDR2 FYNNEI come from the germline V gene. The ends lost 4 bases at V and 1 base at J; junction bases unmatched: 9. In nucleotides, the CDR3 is TGTGCCAGCAGTGGAACGGGACTAGCGGGGGGAGTGGGCACAGATACGCAGTATTTT. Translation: CASSGTGLAGGVGTDTQYF.

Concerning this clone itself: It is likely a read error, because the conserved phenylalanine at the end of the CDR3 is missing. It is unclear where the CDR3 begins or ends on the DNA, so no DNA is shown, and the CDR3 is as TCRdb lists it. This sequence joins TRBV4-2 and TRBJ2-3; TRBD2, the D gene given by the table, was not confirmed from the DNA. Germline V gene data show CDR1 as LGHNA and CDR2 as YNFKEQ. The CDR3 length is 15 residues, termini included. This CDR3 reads CASSQKGGRGASNLS.

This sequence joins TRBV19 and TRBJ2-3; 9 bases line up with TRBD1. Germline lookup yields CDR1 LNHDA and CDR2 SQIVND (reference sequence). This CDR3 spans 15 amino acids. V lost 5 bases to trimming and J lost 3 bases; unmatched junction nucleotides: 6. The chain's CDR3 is CASSPRDRETDTQYF. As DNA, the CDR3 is TGTGCCAGTAGTCCACGGGACAGGGAGACAGATACGCAGTATTTT.

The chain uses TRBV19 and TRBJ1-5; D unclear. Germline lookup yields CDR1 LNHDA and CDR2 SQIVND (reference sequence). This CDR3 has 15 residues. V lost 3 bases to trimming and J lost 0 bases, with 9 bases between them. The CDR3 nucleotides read TGTGCCAGTAGTATTTCGGACGCTAGCAATCAGCCCCAGCATTTT. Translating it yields CASSISDASNQPQHF.

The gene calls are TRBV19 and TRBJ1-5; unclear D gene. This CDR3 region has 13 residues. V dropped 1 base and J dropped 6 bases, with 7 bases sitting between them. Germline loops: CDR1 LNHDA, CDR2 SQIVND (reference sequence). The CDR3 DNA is TGTGCCAGTAGTATAGGTGTCAGTCAGCCCCAGCATTTT. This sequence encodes CASSIGVSQPQHF.

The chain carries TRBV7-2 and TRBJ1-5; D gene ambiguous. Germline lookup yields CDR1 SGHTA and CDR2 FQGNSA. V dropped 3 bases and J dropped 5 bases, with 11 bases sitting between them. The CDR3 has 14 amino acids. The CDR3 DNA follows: TGTGCCAGCAGCTTTTCCGGGATCGATCAGCCCCAGCATTTT. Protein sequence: CASSFSGIDQPQHF.

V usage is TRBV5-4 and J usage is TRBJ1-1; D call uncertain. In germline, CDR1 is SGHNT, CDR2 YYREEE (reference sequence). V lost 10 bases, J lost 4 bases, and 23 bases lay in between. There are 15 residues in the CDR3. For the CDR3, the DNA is TGTGCCTACCTGGAGGGATCCCTCAAGAGCACTGAAGCTTTCTTT. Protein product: CAYLEGSLKSTEAFF.

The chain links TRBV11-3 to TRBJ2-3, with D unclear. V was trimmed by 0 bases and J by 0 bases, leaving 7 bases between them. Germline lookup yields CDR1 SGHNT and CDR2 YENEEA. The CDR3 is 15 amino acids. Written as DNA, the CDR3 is TGTGCCAGCAGCTTAGATGCCAGGAGCACAGATACGCAGTATTTT. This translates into CASSLDARSTDTQYF.

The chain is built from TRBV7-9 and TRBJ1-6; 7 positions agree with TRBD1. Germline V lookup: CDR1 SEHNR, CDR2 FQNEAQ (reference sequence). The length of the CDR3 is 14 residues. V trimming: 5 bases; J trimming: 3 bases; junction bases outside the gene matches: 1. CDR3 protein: CASSRDSYNSPLHF. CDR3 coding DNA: TGTGCCAGCAGCCGGGACAGCTATAATTCACCCCTCCACTTT.

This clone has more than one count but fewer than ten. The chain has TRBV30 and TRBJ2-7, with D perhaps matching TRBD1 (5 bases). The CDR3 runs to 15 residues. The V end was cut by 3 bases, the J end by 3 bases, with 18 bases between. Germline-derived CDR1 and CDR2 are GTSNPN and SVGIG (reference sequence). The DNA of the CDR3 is TGTGCCTGGAGCCCCATATGGCAGGGCAACTACGAGCAGTACTTC. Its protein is CAWSPIWQGNYEQYF. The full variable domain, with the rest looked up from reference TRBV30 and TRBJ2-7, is SQTIHQWPATLVQPVGSPLSLECTVEGTSNPNLYWYRQAAGRGLQLLFYSVGIGQISSEVPQNLSASRPQDRQFILSSKKLLLSDSGFYLCAWSPIWQGNYEQYFGPGTRLTVT.

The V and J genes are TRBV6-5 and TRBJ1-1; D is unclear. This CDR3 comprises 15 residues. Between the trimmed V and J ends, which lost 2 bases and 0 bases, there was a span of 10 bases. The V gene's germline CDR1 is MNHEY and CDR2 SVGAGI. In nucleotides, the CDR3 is TGTGCCAGCAGTTACCTACAAGGGATGAACACTGAAGCTTTCTTT. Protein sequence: CASSYLQGMNTEAFF.

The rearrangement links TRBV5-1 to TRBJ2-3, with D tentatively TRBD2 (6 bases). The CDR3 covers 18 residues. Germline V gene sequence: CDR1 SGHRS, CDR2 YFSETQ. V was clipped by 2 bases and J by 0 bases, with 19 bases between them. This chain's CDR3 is CASSFPGGAIYSTDTQYF. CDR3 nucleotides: TGCGCCAGCAGCTTCCCCGGGGGTGCTATATATAGCACAGATACGCAGTATTTT.

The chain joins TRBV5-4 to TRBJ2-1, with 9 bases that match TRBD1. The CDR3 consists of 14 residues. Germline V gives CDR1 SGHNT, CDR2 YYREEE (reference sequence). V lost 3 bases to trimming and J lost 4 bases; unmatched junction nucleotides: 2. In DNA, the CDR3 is TGTGCCAGCAGCTCCGGGACAGGGTACAATGAGCAGTTCTTC. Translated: CASSSGTGYNEQFF.

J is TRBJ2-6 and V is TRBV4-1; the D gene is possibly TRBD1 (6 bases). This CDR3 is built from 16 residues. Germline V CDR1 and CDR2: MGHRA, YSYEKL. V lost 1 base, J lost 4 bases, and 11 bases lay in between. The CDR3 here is CASSQAWDNGANVLTF. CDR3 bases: TGCGCCAGCAGCCAAGCCTGGGACAACGGGGCCAACGTCCTGACTTTC.

The DNA of the CDR3 is TGTGCCAGCAGTTTATCAGGGAAGATTTCACCCCTCCACTTT. It encodes CASSLSGKISPLHF. The chain couples TRBV28 to TRBJ1-6, with D tentatively TRBD1 (5 bases). V lost 1 base to trimming and J lost 9 bases, with 10 bases between them. Germline V gives CDR1 MDHEN, CDR2 SYDVKM. The CDR3 length is 14 residues.

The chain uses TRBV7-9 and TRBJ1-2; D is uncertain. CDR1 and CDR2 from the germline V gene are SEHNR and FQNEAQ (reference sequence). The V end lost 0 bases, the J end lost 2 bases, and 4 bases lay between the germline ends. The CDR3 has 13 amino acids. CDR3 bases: TGTGCCAGCAGCTTAGCAGGGAACTATGGCTACACCTTC. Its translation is CASSLAGNYGYTF.

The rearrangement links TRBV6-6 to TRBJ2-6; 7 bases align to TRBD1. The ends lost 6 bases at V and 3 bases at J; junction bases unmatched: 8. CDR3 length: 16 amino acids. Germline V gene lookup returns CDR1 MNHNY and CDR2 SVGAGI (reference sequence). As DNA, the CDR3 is TGTGCCAGCAGCCGTACAGGGGCTGGTGGGGCCAACGTCCTGACTTTC. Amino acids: CASSRTGAGGANVLTF.

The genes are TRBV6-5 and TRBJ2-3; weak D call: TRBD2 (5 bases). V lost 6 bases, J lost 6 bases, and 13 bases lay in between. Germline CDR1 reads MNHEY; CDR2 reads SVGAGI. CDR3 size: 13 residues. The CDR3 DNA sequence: TGTGCCAGCAGCTCACTAGTGTCCGATACGCAGTATTTT. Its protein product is CASSSLVSDTQYF.

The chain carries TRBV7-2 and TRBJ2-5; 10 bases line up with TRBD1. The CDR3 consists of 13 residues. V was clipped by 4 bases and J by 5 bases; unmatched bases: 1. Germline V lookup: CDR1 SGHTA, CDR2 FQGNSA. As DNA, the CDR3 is TGTGCCAGCAGCTCGGACAGGGGGGAGACCCAGTACTTC. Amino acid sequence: CASSSDRGETQYF.

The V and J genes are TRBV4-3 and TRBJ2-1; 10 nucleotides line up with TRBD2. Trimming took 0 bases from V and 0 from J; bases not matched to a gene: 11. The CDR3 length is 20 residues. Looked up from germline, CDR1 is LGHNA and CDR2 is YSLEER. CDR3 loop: CASSQDWASGGLSSYNEQFF. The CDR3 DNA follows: TGCGCCAGCAGCCAAGATTGGGCTAGCGGGGGCCTTAGCTCCTACAATGAGCAGTTCTTC.

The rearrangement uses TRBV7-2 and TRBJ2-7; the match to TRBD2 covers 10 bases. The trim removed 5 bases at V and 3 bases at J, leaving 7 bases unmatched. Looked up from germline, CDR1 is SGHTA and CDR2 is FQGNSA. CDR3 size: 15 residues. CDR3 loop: CASSLERGGLYEQYV. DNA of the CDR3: TGTGCCAGCAGCCTTGAGCGGGGGGGCCTCTACGAGCAGTACGTC.

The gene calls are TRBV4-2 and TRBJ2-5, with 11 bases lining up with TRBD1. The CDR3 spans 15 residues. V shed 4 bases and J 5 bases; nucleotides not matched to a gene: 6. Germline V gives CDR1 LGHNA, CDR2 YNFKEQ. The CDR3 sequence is CASSLRTGGAETQYF. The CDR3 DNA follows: TGTGCCAGCAGCCTTCGGACAGGGGGCGCGGAGACCCAGTACTTC.

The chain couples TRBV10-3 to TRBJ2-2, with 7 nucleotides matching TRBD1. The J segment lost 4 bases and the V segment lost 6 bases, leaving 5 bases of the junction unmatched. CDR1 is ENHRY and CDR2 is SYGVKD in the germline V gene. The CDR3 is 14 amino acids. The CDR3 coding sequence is TGTGCCATCAGGCGACAGGGCGGCACCGGGGAGCTGTTTTTT. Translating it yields CAIRRQGGTGELFF.

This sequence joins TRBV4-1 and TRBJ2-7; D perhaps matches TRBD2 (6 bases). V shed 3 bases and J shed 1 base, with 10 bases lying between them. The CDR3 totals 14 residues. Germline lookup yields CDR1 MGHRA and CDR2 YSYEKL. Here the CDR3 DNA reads TGCGCCAGCAGCCAGGGGGGTACGTCCTACGAGCAGTACGTC. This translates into CASSQGGTSYEQYV.

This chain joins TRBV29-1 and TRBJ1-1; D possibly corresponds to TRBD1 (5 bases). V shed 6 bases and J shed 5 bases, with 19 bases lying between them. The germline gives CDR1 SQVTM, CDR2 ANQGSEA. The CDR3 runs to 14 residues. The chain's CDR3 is CSVNTGPTDTEAFF. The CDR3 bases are TGCAGCGTAAATACAGGCCCCACGGATACTGAAGCTTTCTTT.

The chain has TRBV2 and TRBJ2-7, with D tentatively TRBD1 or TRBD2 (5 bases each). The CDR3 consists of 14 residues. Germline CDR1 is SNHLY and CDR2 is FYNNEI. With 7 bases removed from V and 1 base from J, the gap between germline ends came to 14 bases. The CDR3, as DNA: TGTGCCAGCATGTCCCGGGACGGTTCCTACGAGCAGTACTTC. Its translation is CASMSRDGSYEQYF.

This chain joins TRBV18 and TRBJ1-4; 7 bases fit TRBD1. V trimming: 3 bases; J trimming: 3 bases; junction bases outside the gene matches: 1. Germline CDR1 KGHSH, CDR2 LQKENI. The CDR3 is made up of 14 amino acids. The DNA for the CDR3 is TGTGCCAGCTCACCGGGACAGCCTAATGAAAAACTGTTTTTT. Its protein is CASSPGQPNEKLFF.